This is a list of T cell receptor beta chains from one sample in a study of cytomegalovirus exposure and HLA in healthy donors. Clones were read by immunoSEQ multiplex PCR, and TCRdb kept only the in-frame ones, dropping some. The sample records under 150,000 clones, around 75% being singletons. Sequencing used PBMCs. These TCRs come from a woman in her forties or fifties in good health and CMV-seropositive. CDR3s include the opening cysteine and the closing phenylalanine or tryptophan. The D gene is left open where the match is weak.

>TRBV6-5|TRBD1|TRBJ2-7
CASSYGQAAEQYF
>TRBV10-3|NA|TRBJ1-2
CAISAGTYGYPF
>TRBV13|NA|TRBJ2-5
CASRPRQKQETQYF
>TRBV4-2|NA|TRBJ2-2
CASSQDQGNTGELFF
>TRBV5-4|NA|TRBJ2-3
CASSLGRSTQYF
>TRBV11-1|NA|TRBJ1-1
CASSFLLEGGTEAFF
>TRBV5-1|NA|TRBJ1-2
CASSSGQSPYGYTF
>TRBV7-2|TRBD1|TRBJ1-2
CASSLDRGQGYTF
>TRBV15|TRBD1|TRBJ2-7
CATSRDYETGGAEQYF
>TRBV7-2|TRBD2|TRBJ2-7
CASRPSGRIAYEQYF
>TRBV4-2|TRBD2|TRBJ2-3
CASSPRGGERGAQGVQYF
>TRBV13|NA|TRBJ2-7
CASSVLGEEEQYF
>TRBV15|NA|TRBJ1-1
CATSRDHRNTEAFF
>TRBV6-1|NA|TRBJ1-1
CASSVGTGVNTEAFF
>TRBV7-3|TRBD1|TRBJ2-3
CASSLGQGSTYTQYF
>TRBV2|NA|TRBJ2-7
CASRAFFPQQYF
>TRBV2|NA|TRBJ2-7
CASSEGRGRGYEQYF
>TRBV10-3|NA|TRBJ2-3
CAISEYSVVTDTQYF
>TRBV7-9|TRBD1|TRBJ1-2
CASSLPGGYGYTF
>TRBV11-2|NA|TRBJ2-1
CASSLIGAGEQFF
>TRBV4-3|TRBD2|TRBJ2-2
CASSQAPELAGANTGELFF
>TRBV9|NA|TRBJ2-2
CASSPPNTGELFF
>TRBV6-5|NA|NA
CASSYGRGYEQYF
>TRBV7-3|NA|TRBJ2-7
CASSLGGSSEQYF
>TRBV9|NA|TRBJ1-2
CASSPPGVYGYTF
>TRBV4-2|TRBD1|TRBJ1-6
CASCPGTGGFGGSPLHF
>TRBV7-3|TRBD1|TRBJ1-3
CASSLLAGGSGNTIYF
>TRBV5-1|TRBD1|TRBJ2-7
CASSSGTGGYEQYF
>TRBV6-1|TRBD1|TRBJ2-7
CATPPTGSYEQYF
>TRBV5-1|TRBD2|TRBJ2-7
CASSSGGNYEQYF
>TRBV6-6|NA|TRBJ1-2
CASSYSVFDRRYGYTF
>TRBV9|NA|TRBJ2-7
CASSAGVEQYF
>TRBV27|NA|TRBJ2-1
CASSASGESNEQFF
>TRBV6-4|NA|TRBJ1-4
CASNFNSGECSEKLFF
>TRBV9|TRBD1|TRBJ1-2
CASSPLGQGAIDYGYTF
>TRBV7-9|NA|TRBJ1-1
CASRWGEGVFTEAFF
>TRBV7-2|TRBD1|TRBJ2-3
CASRRGRGLADTQYF
>TRBV18|NA|TRBJ1-2
CASSPNDSHGYTF
>TRBV2|NA|TRBJ2-3
CASSEYTWGGMYF
>TRBV28|TRBD1|TRBJ1-2
CASSYGQGASYGYTF
>TRBV19|NA|TRBJ2-7
CASQGTYEQYF
>TRBV5-4|NA|TRBJ2-5
CASSFGQGVETQYF
>TRBV7-3|TRBD2|TRBJ2-3
CASSFSGGTSTDTQYF
>TRBV25-1|NA|TRBJ1-2
CASSEPYPGYGYTF
>TRBV19|NA|TRBJ2-3
CASSNLDTQYF
>TRBV4-2|NA|TRBJ1-1
CASSQVSGRGNTEAFF
>TRBV4-3|NA|TRBJ1-1
CASSQDLRAEAFF
>TRBV2|TRBD2|NA
CASSPLGAGGYEQYF
>TRBV2|TRBD2|TRBJ2-7
CASSEGLAGGRSYEQYF
>TRBV2|TRBD1|TRBJ1-6
CARQGVNSPLHF
>TRBV7-2|NA|TRBJ1-3
CASSPTGSGNTIYF
>TRBV27|NA|TRBJ2-1
CASSYNRGRINNEQFF
>TRBV7-3|TRBD1|TRBJ1-5
CASSLPAGTGTISVNQPQHF
>TRBV28|NA|TRBJ1-4
CASSYLTGVAREKLFF
>TRBV7-9|TRBD2|TRBJ2-1
CASSLALTSGGYNEQFF
>TRBV7-8|TRBD1|TRBJ1-1
CASSSGGDEAFF